This T cell receptor (beta chain) was identified during a study of blood T cell repertoires in COVID-19. At the level of the study: Acute and convalescent COVID-19 samples came from the United States, Italy and Spain. In each case, the material was cDNA or gDNA derived from T cells, B-cell-depleted T cells, or PBMCs.

The V gene's germline CDR1 is MNHEY and CDR2 SMNVEV (reference sequence). Deletions cut 1 base from V and 5 bases from J, with 9 bases between. This CDR3 region has 14 residues. In the source study's methods: Amplification of reference gene primers was used by the study to estimate nucleated cell counts. Produced via immunoSEQ multiplex PCR; TCRdb's table is partial and in-frame only. That table is the source of V, J and clone size, and D and trimming were worked out from the DNA. The sample yields just over 650,000 clones, 90% seen once. The rearrangement links TRBV27 to TRBJ2-1; perhaps TRBD2 as D (6 bases). The sequence was collected from a woman aged 18-30 years with acute or convalescent COVID-19. The sample taken for sequencing was peripheral blood. DNA of the CDR3: TGTGCCAGCAGTTTATTCCCGGGGGACAATGAGCAGTTCTTC. Encoded protein: CASSLFPGDNEQFF.